These T cell receptor beta chains were read from a single sample in a study of shared clonotypes between healthy human individuals. Generated by immunoSEQ multiplex PCR, the TCRdb table keeps only in-frame clones and is missing some. The sample includes 2 million to 2.5 million clones, approximately 94% seen only once; the top ten take 0.13%. Sample: naive CD4+ T cells sorted from blood. The receptors derive from a man aged 18 to 30 in good health. The CDR3 runs from the conserved cysteine through the conserved F or W. Each record gives: clone size, D gene, V gene, J gene, CDR3 protein, CDR3 DNA. D genes are given only for firm matches. The size of a clone is reported for some rows only, either as once, few or many, or as a class for expanded clones.

>few|.|TRBV28|TRBJ1-1
CASRSIGTEAFF
TGTGCCAGCAGGTCCATAGGGACTGAAGCTTTCTTT
>.|TRBD2|TRBV19|TRBJ2-3
CASSPAGLAGPDTQYF
TGTGCCAGTAGTCCCGCGGGACTAGCGGGCCCAGATACGCAGTATTTT
>.|.|TRBV19|TRBJ2-5
CASSIGQEQETQYF
TGTGCCAGTAGTATAGGACAGGAACAAGAGACCCAGTACTTC
>.|TRBD1|TRBV5-1|TRBJ2-1
CASSLLTGNPYNEQFF
TGCGCCAGCAGCTTATTGACAGGGAATCCCTACAATGAGCAGTTCTTC
>few|TRBD1|TRBV5-1|TRBJ1-1
CASSTGQGNTEAFF
TGCGCCAGCAGCACGGGACAGGGGAACACTGAAGCTTTCTTT
>.|.|TRBV15|TRBJ1-1
CATSRDWTVNTEAFF
TGTGCCACCAGCAGAGATTGGACGGTGAACACTGAAGCTTTCTTT
>.|.|TRBV19|TRBJ2-7
CASRKGNSYEQYF
TGTGCCAGTAGAAAGGGAAACTCCTACGAGCAGTACTTC
>.|TRBD1|TRBV9|TRBJ2-1
CASSVGQGAHNEQFF
TGTGCCAGCAGCGTAGGACAGGGGGCACACAATGAGCAGTTCTTC
>.|.|TRBV11-3|TRBJ2-2
CASRVGGTNTGELFF
TGTGCCAGCAGGGTAGGAGGAACGAACACCGGGGAGCTGTTTTTT
>.|.|TRBV7-7|TRBJ2-2
CASSFYRDTGELFF
TGTGCTAGCAGCTTTTACAGGGACACCGGGGAGCTGTTTTTT
>.|.|TRBV5-1|TRBJ2-1
CASSLVGETYNEQFF
TGCGCCAGCAGCTTGGTCGGGGAAACTTACAATGAGCAGTTCTTC
>.|TRBD1|TRBV28|TRBJ1-6
CASSSGTDNSPLHF
TGTGCCAGCAGCTCCGGGACAGATAATTCACCCCTCCACTTT
>.|TRBD2|TRBV2|TRBJ2-7
CASSEWRRGVYEQYF
TGTGCCAGCAGCGAATGGAGGCGGGGGGTATACGAGCAGTACTTC
>.|TRBD1|TRBV28|TRBJ1-2
CASSRKPTGFRSGYTF
TGTGCCAGCAGCCGAAAACCGACAGGGTTTCGTAGCGGCTACACCTTC
>.|.|TRBV10-3|TRBJ2-7
CAISELAYEQYF
TGTGCCATCAGTGAACTAGCCTACGAGCAGTACTTC
>.|.|TRBV2|TRBJ2-7
CASSVAYEQYF
TGTGCCAGCAGCGTGGCTTACGAGCAGTACTTC
>.|.|TRBV28|TRBJ2-2
CASSFEGTVNTGELFF
TGTGCCAGCAGTTTCGAGGGGACGGTGAACACCGGGGAGCTGTTTTTT
>.|.|TRBV5-5|TRBJ2-7
CASTVLAGEQYF
TGTGCCAGTACCGTCCTCGCGGGGGAGCAGTACTTC
>.|.|TRBV18|TRBJ1-2
CASSPGGIYGYTF
TGTGCCAGCTCACCAGGAGGAATCTATGGCTACACCTTC
>.|TRBD2|TRBV7-8|TRBJ2-3
CASSRAGGFTDTQYF
TGTGCCAGCAGCCGGGCGGGGGGTTTCACAGATACGCAGTATTTT
>.|.|TRBV6-1|TRBJ1-6
CASSEAVLGSPLHF
TGTGCCAGCAGTGAAGCGGTATTAGGTTCACCCCTCCACTTT
>few|.|TRBV18|TRBJ2-7
CASSPTGSYEQYF
TGTGCCAGCTCACCTACAGGGTCCTACGAGCAGTACTTC
>few|.|TRBV19|TRBJ1-1
CASSIRGLETEAFF
TGTGCCAGTAGTATACGAGGGCTAGAGACTGAAGCTTTCTTT
>.|.|TRBV5-4|TRBJ2-7
CASSPGRTSSYEQYF
TGTGCCAGCAGCCCCGGAAGGACAAGCTCCTACGAGCAGTACTTC
>.|.|TRBV9|TRBJ1-2
CASSVDIFSFWGYTF
TGTGCCAGCAGCGTGGACATATTTAGCTTCTGGGGCTACACCTTC
>.|.|TRBV11-2|TRBJ1-3
CASSLAGGRLSGNTIYF
TGTGCCAGCAGCTTAGCCGGGGGTCGACTCTCTGGAAACACCATATATTTT
>.|.|TRBV19|TRBJ2-7
CASSIDLNPSYEQYF
TGTGCCAGTAGTATAGATTTGAACCCCTCCTACGAGCAGTACTTC
>.|TRBD1|TRBV28|TRBJ2-7
CASSSGQFYEQYF
TGTGCCAGCAGTTCGGGACAGTTCTACGAGCAGTACTTC
>.|TRBD2|TRBV6-5|TRBJ2-7
CASSSRTSGSRDEQYF
TGTGCCAGCAGTTCGAGGACTAGCGGGAGTAGGGACGAGCAGTACTTC
>.|.|TRBV29-1|TRBJ2-5
CSVEDTGTSPETQYF
TGCAGCGTTGAAGACACCGGGACTTCCCCAGAGACCCAGTACTTC
>.|TRBD1|TRBV5-1|TRBJ1-6
CASSLGTGGGSPLHF
TGCGCCAGCAGCTTGGGAACAGGGGGCGGATCACCCCTCCACTTT
>.|.|TRBV5-1|TRBJ2-5
CASKGPEETQYF
TGCGCCAGCAAGGGACCTGAGGAGACCCAGTACTTC
>.|TRBD2|TRBV4-3|TRBJ2-3
CASSQEASGPRTDTQYF
TGCGCCAGCAGCCAAGAGGCTAGCGGGCCCCGCACAGATACGCAGTATTTT
>.|.|TRBV7-2|TRBJ2-7
CASSLGTFGEQYF
TGTGCCAGCAGCCTCGGGACTTTCGGCGAGCAGTACTTC
>few|TRBD1|TRBV2|TRBJ1-2
CASSEQGADYGYTF
TGTGCCAGCAGTGAACAGGGGGCTGACTATGGCTACACCTTC
>.|TRBD1|TRBV2|TRBJ1-1
CASSDRGLNTEAFF
TGTGCCAGCAGTGACAGGGGGCTGAACACTGAAGCTTTCTTT
>.|.|TRBV4-3|TRBJ2-5
CASSQEQTRETQYF
TGCGCCAGCAGCCAAGAACAGACAAGAGAGACCCAGTACTTC
>.|.|TRBV6-1|TRBJ2-7
CASSARGLGEQYF
TGTGCCAGCAGTGCCAGGGGTCTGGGCGAGCAGTACTTC
>.|TRBD1|TRBV5-1|TRBJ1-6
CASSLAEGAPGNSPLHF
TGCGCCAGCAGCTTGGCGGAGGGGGCGCCAGGTAATTCACCCCTCCACTTT
>.|TRBD1|TRBV30|TRBJ1-1
CAYRDRRVPAFF
TGTGCCTACCGGGACAGAAGGGTCCCGGCTTTCTTT
>.|.|TRBV7-9|TRBJ1-3
CASSLLGGDTIYF
TGTGCCAGCAGCTTACTGGGAGGAGACACCATATATTTT